This T cell receptor delta chain was found in a study of Vδ1+ human thymocytes. Germline assignment: CDR1 TSWWSYY and CDR2 QGS. J lost 4 bases, V lost 5 bases, and 18 bases had no gene match. The CDR3 has 19 amino acids. General study points: In the thymus, TRG and TRD repertoires looked highly polyclonal with Gaussian CDR3 lengths. Unlike peripheral blood Vdelta1+ controls, thymic delta-chain sequences included approximately 21% Vdelta2 and few Vdelta3.

There are a few counts of this clone. Its antigen is still unknown. RNA was extracted from the cells and then reverse transcribed. Multiplex PCR used pooled V-gene forward primers and a constant-region reverse primer to amplify CDR3s. TCRdb reprocessed the multiplex PCR reads through CATT. The data hold more than 25,000 delta-chain clones, with 7.4% observed a single time. The J gene is TRDJ2, the V gene TRDV1; TRDD3 aligns across 8 bases. This clonotype originated in a girl younger than two who had congenital heart surgery. Sequences were obtained from Vdelta1+ gamma-delta thymocytes from the thymus. Subset noted: FACS-sorted CD3+ TCRalphabeta- TCRVdelta1+ TCRVdelta2- thymocytes. The CDR3 protein is CALGSQPLLGVNPTAQLFF. The CDR3 DNA follows: TGTGCTCTTGGGTCTCAGCCCTTACTGGGGGTTAACCCGACAGCACAACTCTTCTTT.